One sample yielded the 11 T cell receptor beta chains listed below, sequenced in a study of a mutant IDH1 vaccine in newly diagnosed glioma. The protocol was immunoSEQ multiplex PCR, while the TCRdb copy is restricted to in-frame clones and leaves out a portion. The data contain 60,000 to 100,000 clones, around 85% of them singletons. Regarding time point: week 23, last vaccination. Vaccination comprised doses that each held 300 ug of mutant IDH1 20-mer peptide, plus topical imiquimod. Their antigen targets remain unknown. Sequencing used PBMCs, obtained from a glioma patient whose treatment included an IDH1 peptide vaccine. These receptors all stem from a woman in her forties or fifties with glioma.

V gene TRBV5-1 combines with J gene TRBJ2-1; 10 positions agree with TRBD2. The CDR3 is 14 amino acids. Germline-derived CDR1 and CDR2 are SGHRS and YFSETQ. With V trimmed by 4 bases and J by 6 bases, 4 bases remained unmatched. CDR3 bases: TGCGCCAGCAGCCAACTAGCGGGACGCAATGAGCAGTTCTTC. Protein product: CASSQLAGRNEQFF.

The J gene is TRBJ2-5, the V gene TRBV29-1, with D possibly being TRBD2 (7 bases). The germline V and J ends were trimmed by 7 bases and 4 bases, with 16 bases remaining between them. The germline CDR1 and CDR2 sequences are SQVTM and ANQGSEA. The CDR3 loop spans 13 amino acids. CDR3 residues: CSALRGLGETQYF. The CDR3 coding sequence is TGCAGCGCCCTGCGGGGGCTTGGAGAGACCCAGTACTTC.

V is TRBV9 and J is TRBJ2-3; 10 bases match TRBD2. V was clipped by 4 bases and J by 0 bases; unmatched bases: 2. The germline CDR1 and CDR2 sequences are SGDLS and YYNGEE. The length of the CDR3 is 15 residues. Written as DNA, the CDR3 is TGTGCCAGCAGCCGGACTAGCGGTAGCACAGATACGCAGTATTTT. Amino acids: CASSRTSGSTDTQYF.

The chain employs TRBV2 and TRBJ1-1; D is ambiguous. This CDR3 contains 14 residues. V lost 6 bases to trimming and J lost 4 bases, with 15 bases between them. The V gene's germline CDR1 is SNHLY and CDR2 FYNNEI. This CDR3 is CASRGGSRPTEAFF. The CDR3, as DNA: TGTGCCAGCAGGGGCGGCAGCCGCCCCACTGAAGCTTTCTTT. Complete variable domain (other parts from reference TRBV2 and TRBJ1-1): EPEVTQTPSHQVTQMGQEVILRCVPISNHLYFYWYRQILGQKVEFLVSFYNNEISEKSEIFDDQFSVERPDGSNFTLKIRSTKLEDSAMYFCASRGGSRPTEAFFGQGTRLTVV.

The genes are TRBV27 and TRBJ1-1, with D possibly being TRBD1 (6 bases). V lost 0 bases and J lost 3, with 11 bases in between. The CDR3 sequence is 15 residues long. Germline values: CDR1 MNHEY, CDR2 SMNVEV (reference sequence). The CDR3 DNA follows: TGTGCCAGCAGTTTATCGGGGGCAGCGCACACTGAAGCTTTCTTT. Amino acid sequence: CASSLSGAAHTEAFF.

V is TRBV5-1 and J is TRBJ2-7; 9 bases align to TRBD1. The germline CDR1 and CDR2 sequences are SGHRS and YFSETQ. The CDR3 contains 15 residues. The V segment lost 5 bases and the J segment 2 bases; nucleotides outside the gene matches: 8. Here the CDR3 DNA reads TGCGCCAGCAGATTAGGGACAGGGCGTACCTACGAGCAGTACTTC. This codes for CASRLGTGRTYEQYF.

The table lists this clone with a few counts. The rearrangement uses TRBV5-1 and TRBJ1-1, with TRBD1 as a possible D gene (5 bases). This CDR3 region has 14 residues. Germline V gene lookup returns CDR1 SGHRS and CDR2 YFSETQ. The V end lost 5 bases, the J end lost 5 bases, and 16 bases lay between the germline ends. The CDR3 coding sequence is TGCGCCAGCAGGCTAAACACAGCAGGGACTGAAGCTTTCTTT. Residues: CASRLNTAGTEAFF.

The chain is built from TRBV5-1 and TRBJ1-6, with a tentative D call TRBD1 (6 bases). The CDR3 is 13 amino acids. Germline V gene data show CDR1 as SGHRS and CDR2 as YFSETQ. V dropped 5 bases and J dropped 7 bases, with 10 bases sitting between them. The chain's CDR3 is CASRRQDNSPLHF. The CDR3 region has the DNA TGCGCCAGCAGGAGACAGGACAATTCACCCCTCCACTTT.

V gene TRBV4-1 combines with J gene TRBJ1-2; the D is unclear. Germline assignment: CDR1 MGHRA and CDR2 YSYEKL. V was clipped by 4 bases and J by 4 bases, with 16 bases between them. CDR3 length equals 15 residues. The CDR3: CASSLLGFDGYGYTF. DNA for the CDR3: TGCGCCAGCAGCCTCCTCGGGTTTGATGGCTATGGCTACACCTTC.

This chain uses TRBV27 with TRBJ2-2; 15 nucleotides agree with TRBD2. Trimming took 4 bases from V and 3 from J; bases not matched to a gene: 3. The CDR3 has 17 amino acids. Germline values: CDR1 MNHEY, CDR2 SMNVEV (reference sequence). The CDR3 coding sequence is TGTGCCAGCAGTTCGGGACTAGCGGGAGGAGACACCGGGGAGCTGTTTTTT. It codes for CASSSGLAGGDTGELFF.

This clone was found once. This chain uses TRBV27 with TRBJ1-5; weak D call: TRBD1 (5 bases). The CDR3 is 13 amino acids. The germline gives CDR1 MNHEY, CDR2 SMNVEV (reference sequence). Trimming left V 3 bases short and J 6 bases short, with 9 bases between. The CDR3 sequence is CASSFGASQPQHF. DNA of the CDR3: TGTGCCAGCAGTTTCGGGGCGAGTCAGCCCCAGCATTTT.